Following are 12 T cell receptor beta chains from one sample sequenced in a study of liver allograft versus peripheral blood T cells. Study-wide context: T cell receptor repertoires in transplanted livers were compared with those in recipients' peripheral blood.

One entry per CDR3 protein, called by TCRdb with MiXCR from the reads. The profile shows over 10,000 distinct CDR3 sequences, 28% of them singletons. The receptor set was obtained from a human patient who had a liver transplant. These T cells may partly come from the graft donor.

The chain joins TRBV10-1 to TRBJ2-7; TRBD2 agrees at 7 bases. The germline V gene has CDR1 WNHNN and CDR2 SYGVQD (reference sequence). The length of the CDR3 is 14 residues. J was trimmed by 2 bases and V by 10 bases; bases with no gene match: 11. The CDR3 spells CATQLLATTYEQYF. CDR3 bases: TGCGCCACCCAATTACTAGCGACGACCTACGAGCAGTACTTC.

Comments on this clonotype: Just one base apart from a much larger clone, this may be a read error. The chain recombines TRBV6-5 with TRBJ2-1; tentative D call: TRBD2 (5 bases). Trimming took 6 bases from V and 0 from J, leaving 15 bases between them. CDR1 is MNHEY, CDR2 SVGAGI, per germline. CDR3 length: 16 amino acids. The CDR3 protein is CASSRLPAVSYNEQFF. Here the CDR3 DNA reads TGTGCCAGCAGCCGCTTACCAGCGGTCTCCTACAATGAGCAGTTCTTC.

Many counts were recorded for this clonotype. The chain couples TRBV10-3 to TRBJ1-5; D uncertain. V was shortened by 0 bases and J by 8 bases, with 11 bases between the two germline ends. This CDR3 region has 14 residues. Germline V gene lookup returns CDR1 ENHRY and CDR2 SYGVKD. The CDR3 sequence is CAISESYSGEPQHF. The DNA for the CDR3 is TGTGCCATCAGTGAGTCGTATAGTGGAGAGCCCCAGCATTTT.

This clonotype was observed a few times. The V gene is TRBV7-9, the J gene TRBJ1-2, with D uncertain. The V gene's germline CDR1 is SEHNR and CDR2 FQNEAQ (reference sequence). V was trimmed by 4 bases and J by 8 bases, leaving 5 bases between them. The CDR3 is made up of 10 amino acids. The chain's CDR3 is CASSSGGYTF. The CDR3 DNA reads TGTGCCAGCAGCTCGGGGGGCTACACCTTC.

The CDR3 protein is CASNSPLASNTGELFF. Here the CDR3 DNA reads TGTGCCAGCAACTCCCCACTAGCGTCGAACACCGGGGAGCTGTTTTTT. The J gene is TRBJ2-2, the V gene TRBV6-5; 7 bases map to TRBD2. Trimming at V came to 7 bases and at J to 0 bases, leaving 8 bases not matched to a gene. Germline CDR1 and CDR2: MNHEY and SVGAGI. This CDR3 has 16 residues.

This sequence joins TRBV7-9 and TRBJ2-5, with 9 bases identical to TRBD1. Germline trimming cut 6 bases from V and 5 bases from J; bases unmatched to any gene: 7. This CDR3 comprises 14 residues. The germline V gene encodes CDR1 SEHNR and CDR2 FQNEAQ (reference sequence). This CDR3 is CASRRTGVNETQYF. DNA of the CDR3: TGTGCCAGCAGGCGGACAGGGGTGAATGAGACCCAGTACTTC.

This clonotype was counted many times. CDR3 protein: CASSVRQGIGNYGYTF. The CDR3 DNA is TGTGCCAGCAGCGTAAGACAGGGGATTGGGAACTATGGCTACACCTTC. The rearrangement joins TRBV5-6 to TRBJ1-2, with 8 bases aligning to TRBD1. This CDR3 is built from 16 residues. The trim removed 4 bases at V and 2 bases at J, leaving 10 bases unmatched. Germline lookup yields CDR1 SGHDT and CDR2 YYEEEE.

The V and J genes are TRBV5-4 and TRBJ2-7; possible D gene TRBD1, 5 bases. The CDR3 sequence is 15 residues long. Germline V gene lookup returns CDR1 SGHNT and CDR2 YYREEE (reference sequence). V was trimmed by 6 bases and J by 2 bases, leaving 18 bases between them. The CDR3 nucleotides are TGTGCCAGCACCCCTTCACCGGACAAGACCTACGAGCAGTACTTC. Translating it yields CASTPSPDKTYEQYF.

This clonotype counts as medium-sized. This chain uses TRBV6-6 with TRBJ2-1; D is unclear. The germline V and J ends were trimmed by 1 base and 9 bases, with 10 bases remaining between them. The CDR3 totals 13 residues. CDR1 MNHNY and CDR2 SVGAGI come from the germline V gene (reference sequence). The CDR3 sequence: CASSYFSPGEQFF. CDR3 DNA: TGTGCCAGCAGTTACTTTAGTCCGGGTGAGCAGTTCTTC.

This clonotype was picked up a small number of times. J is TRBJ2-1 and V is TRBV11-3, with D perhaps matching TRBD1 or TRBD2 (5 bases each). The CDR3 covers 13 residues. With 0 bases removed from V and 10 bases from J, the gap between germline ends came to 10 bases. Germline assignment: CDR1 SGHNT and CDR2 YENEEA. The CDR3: CASSLDQGDEQFF. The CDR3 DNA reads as TGTGCCAGCAGCTTAGATCAAGGGGACGAGCAGTTCTTC.

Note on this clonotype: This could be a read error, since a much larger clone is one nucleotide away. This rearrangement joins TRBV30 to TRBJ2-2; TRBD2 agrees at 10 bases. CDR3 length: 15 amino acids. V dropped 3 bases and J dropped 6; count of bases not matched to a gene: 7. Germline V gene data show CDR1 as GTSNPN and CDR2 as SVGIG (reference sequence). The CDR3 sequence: CAWRSRTSGAGELFF. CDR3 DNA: TGTGCCTGGAGAAGTCGGACTAGCGGAGCCGGGGAGCTGTTTTTT. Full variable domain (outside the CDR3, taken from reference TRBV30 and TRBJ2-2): SQTIHQWPATLVQPVGSPLSLECTVEGTSNPNLYWYRQAAGRGLQLLFYSVGIGQISSEVPQNLSASRPQDRQFILSSKKLLLSDSGFYLCAWRSRTSGAGELFFGEGSRLTVL.

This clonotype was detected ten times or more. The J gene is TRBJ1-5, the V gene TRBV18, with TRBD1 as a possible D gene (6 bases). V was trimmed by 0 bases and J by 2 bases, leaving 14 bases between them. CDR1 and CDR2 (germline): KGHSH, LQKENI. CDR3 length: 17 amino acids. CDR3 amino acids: CASSPPAGATGNQPQHF. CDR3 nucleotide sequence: TGTGCCAGCTCACCACCGGCAGGGGCAACCGGCAATCAGCCCCAGCATTTT.